The clone carrying this T cell receptor (beta chain) turned up a few times. Its antigen is not identified. The sample originates from a study of human T cells and chemical hapten exposure. Whole-study context: Patch tests delivered 0.01% DPC to the upper back and were evaluated at 6 days.

The CDR3 extends over 13 amino acids. Trimming took 5 bases from V and 5 from J, leaving 13 bases between them. Germline assignment: CDR1 SEHNR and CDR2 FQNEAQ (reference sequence). In TCRdb, the RACE reads were re-called with MiXCR into one record per CDR3 protein. The table records more than 300,000 distinct CDR3 sequences, approximately 5.8% of them present only once. Study-wide findings and caveats: No alteration of TCRs above 1 in 1000 frequency was seen with DPC sensitization.

Time point of the sample: pre-sensitization, week 0. Sample treatment: therapeutic diphenylcyclopropenone sensitization with weekly scalp DPC. Prior to each patch test being applied, blood was drawn. Alopecia patients, 18 to 70 years old and DPC-suitable, served as donors. Sequences were derived from whole blood, sampled in connection with sensitization to the hapten diphenylcyclopropenone (DPC). This TCR derives from a young woman with alopecia areata. Some clones in this sample may be carry-over from other donors' samples. This chain joins TRBV7-9 and TRBJ2-7; D remains ambiguous. The CDR3 DNA follows: TGTGCCAGCAGCGAGATACATAGTAACGAGCAGTACTTC. It is translated as CASSEIHSNEQYF.